This paragraph reports one T cell receptor (beta chain). The data belong to a study of T cell changes during pregnancy in multiple sclerosis. Sequencing used immunoSEQ multiplex PCR; TCRdb keeps in-frame clones, though not all of them. This table holds more than 9,000 clones, around 88% found once. Deletions cut 4 bases from V and 1 base from J, with 11 bases between. Germline V lookup: CDR1 SGHDT, CDR2 YYEEEE. CDR3 length: 14 residues. This TCR came from a female donor in good health, enrolled as a control in a pregnancy study. This chain connects TRBV5-6 to TRBJ1-1; tentatively, D is TRBD1 (6 bases). Sequencing was performed on CD8+ T cells from peripheral blood mononuclear cells, taken in the first trimester of pregnancy. CDR3 protein: CASSPGHPNTEAFF. The CDR3 coding sequence is TGTGCCAGCAGCCCGGGACACCCGAACACTGAAGCTTTCTTT.